The sequence of this TCR beta chain was determined in a study of blood T cell repertoires in COVID-19. Study at large: From T cells, B-cell-depleted T cells, or PBMCs came the material, which was cDNA or gDNA.

In the source study's methods: Cell counts per sample came from amplifying reference gene primers. TCRdb's copy holds only in-frame clones and misses some; the assay was immunoSEQ multiplex PCR. V, J and clone size reflect that table, while D and trimming were determined from the DNA. The table shows tens of thousands of clones, with about 90% occurring only once. CDR1 and CDR2 from the germline V gene are MDHEN and SYDVKM. There are 14 residues in the CDR3. V shed 3 bases, J shed 3 bases, and the junction held 4 bases outside the gene matches. What was sequenced was peripheral blood. The sequence derives from a human donor in a cohort sampled during active COVID-19. The rearrangement joins TRBV28 to TRBJ1-1; TRBD1 agrees at 7 bases. The CDR3 protein is CASSLWDSDTEAFF. In DNA, the CDR3 is TGTGCCAGCAGTTTGTGGGACAGTGACACTGAAGCTTTCTTT.